These T cell receptor beta chains were read from a single sample in a study of T cell responses to AZD1222 COVID-19 vaccine. Libraries were prepared by immunoSEQ multiplex PCR; TCRdb keeps only in-frame clonotypes and omits some of them. The sample has 70,000 to 90,000 clones, 80% to 90% seen once. Sequencing used peripheral blood, obtained 28 days after the second AZD1222 dose. The source of these receptors is an adult who received the AZD1222 COVID-19 vaccine. CDR3s include the opening cysteine and the closing phenylalanine or tryptophan.

j_call cdr3_length v_call cdr3_aa
TRBJ2-1 15 TRBV7-9 CASSRSGSLYNEQFF
TRBJ2-3 19 TRBV28 CASSPLRDYLLRSTDTQYF
TRBJ1-1 15 TRBV4-2 CASSQDHWTDTEAFF
TRBJ1-2 13 TRBV29-1 CSVEDVVGGGYTF
TRBJ2-1 16 TRBV5-6 CASSLGVGTSAREQFF
TRBJ1-1 16 TRBV6-5 CASSYGWGTGDTEAFF
TRBJ2-3 15 TRBV28 CASSPRGQSTDTQYF
TRBJ1-3 13 TRBV9 CASSPPYGNTIYF
TRBJ1-3 17 TRBV19 CASNDRGKLGSGNTIYF
TRBJ1-6 16 TRBV7-7 CASSLRMGRGVSPLHF
TRBJ1-1 14 TRBV28 CASIKAGASTEAFF
TRBJ1-2 13 TRBV7-9 CASSSSEYDGYTF
TRBJ1-4 14 TRBV25-1 CASSHTGDREKLFF
TRBJ1-1 15 TRBV7-2 CASSLAGQGRGEAFF
TRBJ2-1 13 TRBV6-5 CASMTSSYNEQFF
TRBJ1-2 14 TRBV5-4 CASSLSDRGLGYTF
TRBJ2-7 13 TRBV2 CARSGTGTYEQYF
TRBJ1-1 14 TRBV7-9 CASNEGGLNTEAFF
TRBJ2-6 18 TRBV7-6 CASSPGGGGRSGANVLTF
TRBJ1-1 13 TRBV6-5 CASGGGWEDEAFF
TRBJ2-1 13 TRBV10-2 CAIRTGRYNEQFF
TRBJ2-7 13 TRBV6-5 CASSYSGRGEQYF
TRBJ2-5 16 TRBV19 CASSIGGGAPKETQYF
TRBJ2-1 17 TRBV11-2 CASSRKGGVAGVWEQFF
TRBJ1-5 15 TRBV10-3 CATAGTFDSNQPQHF
TRBJ2-7 11 TRBV4-2 CASSQVDEQYF
TRBJ1-2 14 TRBV19 CASSIVGDSYGYTF
TRBJ1-3 15 TRBV7-8 CASSASRGSGNTIYF
TRBJ1-1 13 TRBV24-1 CATSGPNEVSAFF
TRBJ1-1 13 TRBV29-1 CSVRQQGNTEAFF
TRBJ2-2 14 TRBV7-2 CASSTGLNTGELFF
TRBJ2-7 13 TRBV6-5 CAAAPGVDYEQYF
TRBJ1-5 15 TRBV29-1 CSVTMGWGSNQPQHF
TRBJ1-1 13 TRBV7-9 CASSLAAHTEAFF
TRBJ1-6 15 TRBV4-3 CASSQETGYHSPLHF
TRBJ2-2 16 TRBV7-2 CASSLAHVTNTGELFF
TRBJ2-2 13 TRBV24-1 CATSEGPGPELFF
TRBJ2-3 12 TRBV27 CASSRSTDTQYF
TRBJ2-1 17 TRBV15 CATSSRKDRGAYNEQFF
TRBJ2-1 13 TRBV7-9 CASSLGLAGVEVF